This T cell receptor (beta chain) comes out of a study of CD8 T cells in Susac syndrome. Study-wide background: Patients with Susac syndrome had blood drawn and were at that point therapy-naive, on corticosteroids, or on intravenous immunoglobulin alone.

From blood CD8+ and CD4+ T cells, the TCR beta chain was sequenced. The CD8+ and CD4+ T cells were negatively isolated, with the TEMRA cells enriched by FACS. After extraction with the RNeasy kit, about 0.45 to 1 ug of the RNA was reverse transcribed using random hexamers. The CDR3 of TCR beta was amplified by immunoSEQ multiplex PCR across 54 Vbeta and 13 Jbeta. One entry per CDR3 protein, called by TCRdb with MiXCR from the immunoSEQ multiplex PCR reads. This table holds about 180,000 distinct CDR3 sequences, 85% to 95% found once. Germline V gene lookup returns CDR1 SEHNR and CDR2 FQNEAQ (reference sequence). With 7 bases clipped from V and 8 bases from J, the junction kept 16 bases outside the gene matches. The CDR3 runs to 16 residues.

The sample comprised CD4+ T cells from PBMCs. This receptor was taken from a human donor with Susac syndrome. The rearrangement uses TRBV7-9 and TRBJ2-3; 9 bases match TRBD2. CDR3 sequence reads: CASTPARAGGPGTQYF. CDR3 in DNA: TGTGCCAGCACCCCGGCCCGGGCGGGGGGGCCTGGTACGCAGTATTTT.